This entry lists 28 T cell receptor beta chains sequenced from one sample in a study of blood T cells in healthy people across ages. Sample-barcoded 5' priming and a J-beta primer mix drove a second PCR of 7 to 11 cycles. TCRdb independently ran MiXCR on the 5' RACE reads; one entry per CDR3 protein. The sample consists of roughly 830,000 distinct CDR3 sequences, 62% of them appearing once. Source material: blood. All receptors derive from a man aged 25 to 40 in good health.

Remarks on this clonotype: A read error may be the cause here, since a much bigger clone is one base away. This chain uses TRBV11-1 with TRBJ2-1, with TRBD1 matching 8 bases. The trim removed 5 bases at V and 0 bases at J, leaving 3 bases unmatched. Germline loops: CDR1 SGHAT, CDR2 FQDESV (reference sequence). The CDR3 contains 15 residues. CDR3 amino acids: CASSADRGSYNEQFF. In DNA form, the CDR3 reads TGTGCCAGCAGCGCCGACAGGGGCTCCTACAATGAGCAGTTCTTC. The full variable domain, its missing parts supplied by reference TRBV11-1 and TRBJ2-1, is EAEVAQSPRYKITEKSQAVAFWCDPISGHATLYWYRQILGQGPELLVQFQDESVVDDSQLPKDRFSAERLKGVDSTLKIQPAELGDSAMYLCASSADRGSYNEQFFGPGTRLTVL.

The CDR3 loop reads CASSSPGHQLDEQFF. The CDR3 nucleotides read TGTGCCAGCAGCTCACCGGGACACCAGTTGGATGAGCAGTTCTTC. The rearrangement uses TRBV5-4 and TRBJ2-1; tentative D call: TRBD1 (6 bases). Germline values: CDR1 SGHNT, CDR2 YYREEE (reference sequence). V lost 3 bases and J 8 bases, leaving 18 bases between the germline ends. This CDR3 has 15 amino acids. Full variable domain (outside the CDR3, taken from reference TRBV5-4 and TRBJ2-1): ETGVTQSPTHLIKTRGQQVTLRCSSQSGHNTVSWYQQALGQGPQFIFQYYREEENGRGNFPPRFSGLQFPNYSSELNVNALELDDSALYLCASSSPGHQLDEQFFGPGTRLTVL.

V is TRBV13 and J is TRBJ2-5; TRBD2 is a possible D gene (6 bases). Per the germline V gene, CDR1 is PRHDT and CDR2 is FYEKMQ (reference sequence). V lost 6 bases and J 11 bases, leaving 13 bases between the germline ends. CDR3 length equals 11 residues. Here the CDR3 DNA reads TGTGCCAGCAGTTTTGGAGGGAGGCAGTACTTC. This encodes CASSFGGRQYF.

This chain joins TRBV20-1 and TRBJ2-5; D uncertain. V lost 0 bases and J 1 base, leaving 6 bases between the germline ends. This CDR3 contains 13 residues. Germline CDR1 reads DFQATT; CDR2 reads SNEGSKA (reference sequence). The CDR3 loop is CSAREDGQETQYF. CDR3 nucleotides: TGCAGTGCTAGAGAAGACGGCCAAGAGACCCAGTACTTC.

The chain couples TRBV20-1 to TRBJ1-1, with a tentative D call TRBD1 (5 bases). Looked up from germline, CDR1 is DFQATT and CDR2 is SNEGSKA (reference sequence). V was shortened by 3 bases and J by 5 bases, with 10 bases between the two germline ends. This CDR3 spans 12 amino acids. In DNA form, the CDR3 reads TGCAGTGCTAGTGGTGGGACTACTGAAGCTTTCTTT. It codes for CSASGGTTEAFF.

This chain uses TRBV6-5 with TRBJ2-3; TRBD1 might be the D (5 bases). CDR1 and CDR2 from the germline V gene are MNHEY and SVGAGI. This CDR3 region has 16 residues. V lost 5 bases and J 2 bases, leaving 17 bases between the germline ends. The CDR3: CASSTGVVTPTDTQYF. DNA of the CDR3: TGTGCCAGCAGTACAGGAGTGGTAACGCCCACAGATACGCAGTATTTT.

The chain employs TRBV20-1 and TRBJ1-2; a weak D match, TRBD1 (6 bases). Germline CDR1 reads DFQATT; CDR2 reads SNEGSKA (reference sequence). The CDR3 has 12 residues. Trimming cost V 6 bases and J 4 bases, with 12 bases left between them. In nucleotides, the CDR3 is TGCAGTGCCATCCGGGACATCTATGGCTACACCTTC. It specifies CSAIRDIYGYTF.

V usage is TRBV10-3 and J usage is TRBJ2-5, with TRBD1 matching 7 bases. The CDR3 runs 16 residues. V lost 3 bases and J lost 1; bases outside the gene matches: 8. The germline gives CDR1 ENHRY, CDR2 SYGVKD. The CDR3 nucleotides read TGTGCCATCAGTGACTCCGACAGGGATCTCCAAGAGACCCAGTACTTC. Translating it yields CAISDSDRDLQETQYF.

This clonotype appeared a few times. The CDR3 region is CASSLDRGRSGYTF. DNA of the CDR3: TGTGCCAGCAGCTTGGACAGGGGGCGAAGTGGCTACACCTTC. V gene TRBV7-2 combines with J gene TRBJ1-2; 11 positions agree with TRBD1. Germline CDR1 is SGHTA and CDR2 is FQGNSA. Unmatched junction bases numbered 4, after V lost 3 bases and J lost 7 bases. CDR3 length: 14 residues.

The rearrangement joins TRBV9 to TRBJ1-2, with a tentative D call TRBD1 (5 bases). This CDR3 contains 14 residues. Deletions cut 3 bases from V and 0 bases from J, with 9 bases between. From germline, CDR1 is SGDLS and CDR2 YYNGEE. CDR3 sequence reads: CASSGGGTNYGYTF. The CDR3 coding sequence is TGTGCCAGCAGCGGCGGGGGGACTAACTATGGCTACACCTTC.

The CDR3 spells CASSFVPNEQFF. The CDR3 bases are TGCGCCAGCAGCTTCGTCCCCAATGAGCAGTTCTTC. J is TRBJ2-1 and V is TRBV5-1; D gene unclear. V was cut by 2 bases and J by 6 bases, with 6 bases left in between. The CDR3 consists of 12 residues. The germline gives CDR1 SGHRS, CDR2 YFSETQ.

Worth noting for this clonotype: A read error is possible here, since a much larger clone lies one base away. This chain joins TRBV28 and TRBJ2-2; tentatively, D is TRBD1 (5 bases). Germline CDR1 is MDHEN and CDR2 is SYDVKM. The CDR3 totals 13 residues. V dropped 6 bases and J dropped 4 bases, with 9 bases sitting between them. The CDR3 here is CASRTDATGELFF. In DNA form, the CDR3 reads TGTGCCAGCAGGACAGACGCCACCGGGGAGCTGTTTTTT.

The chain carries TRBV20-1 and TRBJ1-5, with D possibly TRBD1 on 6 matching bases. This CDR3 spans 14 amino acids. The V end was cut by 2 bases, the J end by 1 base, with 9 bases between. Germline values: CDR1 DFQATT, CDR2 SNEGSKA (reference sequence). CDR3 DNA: TGCAGTGCTAGATGGGGGCAGAGCAATCAGCCCCAGCATTTT. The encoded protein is CSARWGQSNQPQHF.

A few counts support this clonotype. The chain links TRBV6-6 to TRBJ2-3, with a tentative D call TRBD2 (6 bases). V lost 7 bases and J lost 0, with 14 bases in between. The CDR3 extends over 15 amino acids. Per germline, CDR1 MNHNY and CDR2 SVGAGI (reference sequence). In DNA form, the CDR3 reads TGTGCCAGCACCCACGGGGGAACTAGCACAGATACGCAGTATTTT. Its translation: CASTHGGTSTDTQYF.

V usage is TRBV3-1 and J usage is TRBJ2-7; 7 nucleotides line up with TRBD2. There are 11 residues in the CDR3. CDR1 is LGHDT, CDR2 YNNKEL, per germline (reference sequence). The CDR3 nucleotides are TGTGCTAGCGGGCAGCTCTACGAGCAGTACTTC. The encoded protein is CASGQLYEQYF.

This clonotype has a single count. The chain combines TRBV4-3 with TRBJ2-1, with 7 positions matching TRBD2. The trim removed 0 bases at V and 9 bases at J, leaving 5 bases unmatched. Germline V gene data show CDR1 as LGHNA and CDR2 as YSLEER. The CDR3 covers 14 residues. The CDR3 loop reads CASSQDGVAGEQFF. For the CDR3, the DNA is TGCGCCAGCAGCCAAGACGGGGTAGCGGGTGAGCAGTTCTTC.

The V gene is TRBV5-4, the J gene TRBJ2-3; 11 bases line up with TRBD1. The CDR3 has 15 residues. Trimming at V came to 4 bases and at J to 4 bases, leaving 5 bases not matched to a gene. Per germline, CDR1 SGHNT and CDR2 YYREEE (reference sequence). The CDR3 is CASSARTGGADTQYF. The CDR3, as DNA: TGTGCCAGCAGCGCAAGGACAGGGGGCGCAGATACGCAGTATTTT. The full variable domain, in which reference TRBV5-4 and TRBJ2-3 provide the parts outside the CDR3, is ETGVTQSPTHLIKTRGQQVTLRCSSQSGHNTVSWYQQALGQGPQFIFQYYREEENGRGNFPPRFSGLQFPNYSSELNVNALELDDSALYLCASSARTGGADTQYFGPGTRLTVL.

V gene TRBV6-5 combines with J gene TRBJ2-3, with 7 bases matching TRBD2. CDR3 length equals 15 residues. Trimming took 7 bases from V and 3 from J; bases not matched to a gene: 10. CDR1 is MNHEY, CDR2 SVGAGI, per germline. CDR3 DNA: TGTGCCAGCAACCCGGGGAGGGAACCGACAGATACGCAGTATTTT. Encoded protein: CASNPGREPTDTQYF.

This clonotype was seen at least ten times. The CDR3 region is CSVERAGAGTEAFF. The CDR3 DNA sequence: TGCAGCGTTGAAAGGGCGGGGGCAGGCACTGAAGCTTTCTTT. The chain links TRBV29-1 to TRBJ1-1; D is perhaps TRBD1 (6 bases). V gave up 2 bases and J gave up 4 bases, with 14 bases separating them. Germline assignment: CDR1 SQVTM and CDR2 ANQGSEA. The CDR3 is 14 residues long. Filled out from reference TRBV29-1 and TRBJ1-1, the complete variable domain reads SAVISQKPSRDICQRGTSLTIQCQVDSQVTMMFWYRQQPGQSLTLIATANQGSEATYESGFVIDKFPISRPNLTFSTLTVSNMSPEDSSIYLCSVERAGAGTEAFFGQGTRLTVV.

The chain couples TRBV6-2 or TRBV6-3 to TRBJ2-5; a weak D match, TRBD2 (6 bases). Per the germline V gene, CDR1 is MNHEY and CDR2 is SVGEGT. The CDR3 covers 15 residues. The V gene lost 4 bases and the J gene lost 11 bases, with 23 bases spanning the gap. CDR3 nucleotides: TGTGCCAGCAGTTCCTCCCTAGCGTTCGACAATGAGCAGTACTTC. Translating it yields CASSSSLAFDNEQYF.

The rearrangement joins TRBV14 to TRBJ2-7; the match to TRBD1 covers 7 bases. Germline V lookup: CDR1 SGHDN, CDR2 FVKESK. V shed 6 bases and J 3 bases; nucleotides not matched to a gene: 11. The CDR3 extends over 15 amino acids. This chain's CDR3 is CASSFKGQSRYEQYF. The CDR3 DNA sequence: TGTGCCAGCAGTTTTAAGGGACAGAGTCGCTACGAGCAGTACTTC.

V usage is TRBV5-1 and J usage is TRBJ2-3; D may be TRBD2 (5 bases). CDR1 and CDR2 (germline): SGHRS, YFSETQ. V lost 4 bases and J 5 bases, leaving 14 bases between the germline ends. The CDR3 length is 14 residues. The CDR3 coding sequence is TGCGCCAGCAGCGTCGTCGGGGTTGGAGATACGCAGTATTTT. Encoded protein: CASSVVGVGDTQYF.

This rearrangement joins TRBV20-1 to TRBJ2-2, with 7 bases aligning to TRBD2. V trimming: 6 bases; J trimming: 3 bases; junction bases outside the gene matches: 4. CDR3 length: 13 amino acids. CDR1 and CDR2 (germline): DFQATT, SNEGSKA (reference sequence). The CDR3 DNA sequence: TGCAGTGCGGATGGGGGGGACACCGGGGAGCTGTTTTTT. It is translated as CSADGGDTGELFF.

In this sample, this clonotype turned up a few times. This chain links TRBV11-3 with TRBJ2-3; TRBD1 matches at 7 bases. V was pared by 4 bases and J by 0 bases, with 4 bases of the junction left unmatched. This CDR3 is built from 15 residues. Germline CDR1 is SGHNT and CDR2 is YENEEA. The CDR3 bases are TGTGCCAGCAGCTCCCGACAGGGCAGCACAGATACGCAGTATTTT. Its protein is CASSSRQGSTDTQYF.

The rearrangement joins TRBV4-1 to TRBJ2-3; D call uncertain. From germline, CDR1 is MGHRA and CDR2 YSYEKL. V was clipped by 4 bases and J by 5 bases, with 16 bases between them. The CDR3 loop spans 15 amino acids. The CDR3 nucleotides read TGCGCCAGCAGCCCGAGGACCTCGGCGATAGATACGCAGTATTTT. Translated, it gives CASSPRTSAIDTQYF.

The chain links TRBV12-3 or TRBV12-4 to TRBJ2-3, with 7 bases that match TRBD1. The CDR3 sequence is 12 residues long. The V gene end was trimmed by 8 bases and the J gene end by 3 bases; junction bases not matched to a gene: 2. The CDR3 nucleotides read TGTGCCAGCGAGGGGGCGACAGATACGCAGTATTTT. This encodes CASEGATDTQYF.

The CDR3 protein is CASSPDRGWNTEAFF. The CDR3 DNA sequence: TGCGCCAGCAGCCCGGACAGGGGTTGGAATACTGAAGCTTTCTTT. The chain links TRBV4-3 to TRBJ1-1; the match to TRBD1 covers 9 bases. Germline CDR1 reads LGHNA; CDR2 reads YSLEER. The CDR3 has 15 residues. V lost 4 bases and J lost 5; bases outside the gene matches: 8.

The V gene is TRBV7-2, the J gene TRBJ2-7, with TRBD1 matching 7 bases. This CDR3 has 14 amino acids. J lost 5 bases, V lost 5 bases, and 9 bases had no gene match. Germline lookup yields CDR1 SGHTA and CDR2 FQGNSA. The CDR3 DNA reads TGTGCCAGCAGCCGACAAACAGGGGAAGACGAGCAGTACTTC. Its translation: CASSRQTGEDEQYF.